Sequencing of this T cell receptor beta chain was carried out in a study of cytomegalovirus exposure and HLA in healthy donors. V was shortened by 0 bases and J by 0 bases, with 9 bases between the two germline ends. Germline loops: CDR1 KGHSH, CDR2 LQKENI. The CDR3 loop spans 15 amino acids. This table comes from immunoSEQ multiplex PCR, and its TCRdb copy is limited to in-frame clones, with some not included. The sample contains some 75,000 clones, approximately 96% of which appear only once. The sequenced sample was PBMCs. This chain connects TRBV18 to TRBJ2-7, with D tentatively TRBD1 (6 bases). This clonotype originated in a woman aged 18-30 years in good health and CMV-seronegative. CDR3 bases: TGTGCCAGCTCACCACCGCAGGGGAGCTCCTACGAGCAGTACTTC. Its translation: CASSPPQGSSYEQYF.